A selection of T cell receptor beta chains follows, all from one sample in a study of CD4+ T cells in melanoma. The assay was immunoSEQ multiplex PCR, and TCRdb's table has in-frame clones only and misses some. The table lists roughly 19,000 clones, more than 70% of them singletons, with over 9.5% in the top ten. The receptors were gathered from a human donor with melanoma. Both conserved end residues are part of each CDR3. The D gene is left open where the match is weak. Clone size is stated in some rows and not others, as once, few, many or a class when expanded.

clone_size	j_call	v_call	d_call	cdr3_nt	cdr3_aa
NA	TRBJ2-5	TRBV9	TRBD1	TGTGCCAGCAGAGGACAGGGGGCCGAGTCAGAGACCCAGTACTTC	CASRGQGAESETQYF
NA	TRBJ1-2	TRBV5-1	NA	TGCGCCAGCAGCCCCGAGGGGGGCATTTATGGCTACACCTTC	CASSPEGGIYGYTF
few	TRBJ2-3	TRBV5-1	NA	TGCGCCAGCAGCTTGGGCGGAGGGGCAGATACGCAGTATTTT	CASSLGGGADTQYF
NA	TRBJ1-5	TRBV5-1	NA	TGCGCCAGCAGCTTGGGTCGGTCGGATCAGCCCCAGCATTTT	CASSLGRSDQPQHF
NA	TRBJ2-1	TRBV5-5	NA	TGTGCCAGCAGCTTCGGGCCCCCTGGTGAGCAGTTCTTC	CASSFGPPGEQFF
NA	TRBJ1-1	TRBV2	NA	TGTGCCAGCACCTCCCAAGGGGTCAGGGACACTGAAGCTTTCTTT	CASTSQGVRDTEAFF
NA	TRBJ2-7	TRBV7-2	NA	TGTGCCAGCAGCGCAGCCGGGACTTCTCCCTACGAGCAGTACTTC	CASSAAGTSPYEQYF
NA	TRBJ2-3	TRBV7-3	TRBD2	TGTGCCAGCAGCCTCCTAGCGGCGCAGGGTACGCAGTATTTT	CASSLLAAQGTQYF
NA	TRBJ1-2	TRBV30	TRBD1	TGTGCCTGGAGCCGCCGTGACAGGGGGTGGGGTGGCTACACCTTC	CAWSRRDRGWGGYTF
NA	TRBJ1-2	TRBV7-8	TRBD1	TGTGCCAGCAGCTTAGGGGGACAGCTTGGCTACACCTTC	CASSLGGQLGYTF
NA	TRBJ1-1	TRBV2	NA	TGTGCCAGCAGCCCTCAAGGCCGCACTGAAGCTTTCTTT	CASSPQGRTEAFF
NA	TRBJ1-1	TRBV21-1	NA	TGTGCCAGCAGCGCTACAGGACCCCCTGAAGCTTTCTTT	CASSATGPPEAFF
NA	TRBJ1-2	TRBV5-1	NA	TGCGCCAGCAGCGGAGGTAGGGCGGATGGCTACACCTTC	CASSGGRADGYTF
NA	TRBJ2-1	TRBV30	NA	TGTGCCTGGAGTGTCGGCCACAATGAGCAGTTCTTC	CAWSVGHNEQFF
NA	TRBJ1-6	TRBV27	NA	TGTGCCAGCAACGCAGGTGGGAATTCACCCCTCCACTTT	CASNAGGNSPLHF
NA	TRBJ1-2	TRBV7-2	NA	TGTGCCAGCAGCCAAGGGACATTCCGGAACTATGGCTACACCTTC	CASSQGTFRNYGYTF
few	TRBJ1-2	TRBV6-1	NA	TGTGCCAGCAGTGAGGACTATGGCTACACCTTC	CASSEDYGYTF
NA	TRBJ2-1	TRBV7-9	NA	TGTGCCAGCAGCTTGCTTTTCCCTGAGCAGTTCTTC	CASSLLFPEQFF
few	TRBJ1-2	TRBV7-6	TRBD1	TGTGCCAGCAGCCAGACCGGACAGGGGACTTCTGGCTACACCTTC	CASSQTGQGTSGYTF
NA	TRBJ1-2	TRBV6-5	NA	TGTGCCAGCACCAAAACCGTGGACAATCCGTATGGCTACACCTTC	CASTKTVDNPYGYTF
NA	TRBJ1-2	TRBV29-1	NA	TGCAGCGTTGCCCGGGCCTATGGCTACACCTTC	CSVARAYGYTF
NA	TRBJ2-3	TRBV5-1	NA	TGCGCCAGCAGCTTGGCCGGGAGAGATACGCAGTATTTT	CASSLAGRDTQYF